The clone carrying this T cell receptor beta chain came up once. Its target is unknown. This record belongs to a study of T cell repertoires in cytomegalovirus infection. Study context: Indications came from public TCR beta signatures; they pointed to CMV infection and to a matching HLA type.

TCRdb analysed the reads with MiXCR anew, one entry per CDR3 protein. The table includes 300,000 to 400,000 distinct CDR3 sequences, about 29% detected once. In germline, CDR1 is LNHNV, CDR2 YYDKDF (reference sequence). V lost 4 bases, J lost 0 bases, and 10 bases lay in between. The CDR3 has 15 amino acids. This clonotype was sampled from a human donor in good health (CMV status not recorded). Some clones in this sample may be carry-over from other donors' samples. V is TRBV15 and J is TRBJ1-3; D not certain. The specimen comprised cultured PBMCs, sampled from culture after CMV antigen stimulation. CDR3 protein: CATSIRRSSGNTIYF. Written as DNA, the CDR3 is TGTGCCACCAGCATCCGACGGTCCTCTGGAAACACCATATATTTT.